This TCR beta chain was captured by sequencing in a study of vaccination effects on CD4 cells after COVID-19. As for the study in general: Each participant was administered two doses of either the BNT162b2 or the mRNA-1273 vaccine. Every well housed 2.1 million or so PBMC, which grew in culture alongside around 9.8 IU/ml IL-2 and about 10 ug/ml peptides.

Culture proceeded for more than nine days, and CD4+ T cells were then isolated. None of the vaccinated had previously contracted SARS-CoV-2, and their nucleocapsid antibodies tested negative. Replacing half the medium with IL-2 medium was done on days 3 and 7. As for this clone: The antigen remains unidentified.

Repertoires were generated with immunoSEQ multiplex PCR, while TCRdb's copy carries only in-frame clones and drops some. The sample records 70,000 or so clones, approximately 77% being singletons. V dropped 2 bases and J dropped 0 bases, with 10 bases sitting between them. The CDR3 totals 16 residues. The germline gives CDR1 SGHAT, CDR2 FQDESV (reference sequence). This specimen was CD4+ T cells from PBMCs cultured without peptide, taken before COVID-19 vaccination. The clonotype was recovered from a human donor who received a COVID-19 vaccine. J is TRBJ2-2 and V is TRBV11-1; D remains unclear. Here the CDR3 DNA reads TGTGCCAGCAGCTTAAATAGAGTCTCGAACACCGGGGAGCTGTTTTTT. It specifies CASSLNRVSNTGELFF.